Sequencing of this T cell receptor beta chain was carried out in a study of blood T cell repertoires in COVID-19. Study at large: Material from acute and convalescent COVID-19 was sourced from the United States, Italy and Spain.

V lost 3 bases, J lost 1 base, and 9 bases lay in between. Germline-derived CDR1 and CDR2 are GTSNPN and SVGIG (reference sequence). This CDR3 is 13 amino acids long. Some clones are missing from TCRdb's copy, which holds only in-frame ones; the method was immunoSEQ multiplex PCR. The sample consists of hundreds of thousands of clones, around 84% of them appearing once. The rearrangement joins TRBV30 to TRBJ1-2; unclear D gene. The receptor was isolated from a woman between 40 and 50 years old who had recovered from COVID-19. The material sequenced was PBMCs or T cells enriched from blood (not recorded which). The CDR3 sequence is CAWSPGDNYGYTF. The CDR3 DNA follows: TGTGCCTGGAGCCCCGGAGATAACTATGGCTACACCTTC.